This T cell receptor (beta chain) came from a study of blood T cell repertoires in COVID-19. The data were produced by immunoSEQ multiplex PCR, yet TCRdb's version contains in-frame clones alone and is incomplete. The sample has over 150,000 clones; 85% are singletons. This clone was counted a single time. Other DNA sequences in the same sample also yield this CDR3. The V end was cut by 3 bases, the J end by 7 bases, with 12 bases between. Germline loops: CDR1 MNHEY, CDR2 SVGAGI. The CDR3 runs 13 residues. Material: PBMCs or T cells enriched from blood (not recorded which). This receptor was taken from a man between 40 and 49 years old who had recovered from COVID-19. This chain joins TRBV6-5 and TRBJ1-2; D is perhaps TRBD1 (5 bases). The CDR3: CASSYRQGGGYTF. The DNA for the CDR3 is TGTGCCAGCAGTTATCGCCAGGGCGGTGGCTACACCTTC.